The sequence of this T cell receptor beta chain was determined in a study of T cell repertoires in cytomegalovirus infection. Study background: In public TCR beta signatures, there were indications of both CMV infection and matching HLA type. Study outcomes and limitations: There were carriers of CMV plus the relevant HLA, and cumulative public TCR beta family frequency identified them. What dominated the ex vivo response were HLA-C-restricted CMV-specific TCR beta clonotypes.

The germline CDR1 and CDR2 sequences are SGHVS and FNYEAQ. CDR3 length: 13 residues. With V trimmed by 4 bases and J by 10 bases, 4 bases remained unmatched. TCRdb called the reads again in MiXCR, with one record for every CDR3 protein. This sample yields roughly 230,000 distinct CDR3 sequences, of which approximately 24% are seen a single time; approximately 18% belongs to the top ten. This clonotype was seen at least ten times. What it binds is not known. The clonotype originates from a human donor in good health (CMV status not recorded). Some clones in this sample may be carry-over from other donors' samples. The sequenced material came from CD8+ T cells from PBMCs. The chain couples TRBV7-6 to TRBJ1-6; 7 nucleotides align to TRBD1. The CDR3 nucleotides read TGTGCCAGCAGCTCGACAGGGTTGTCACCCCTCCACTTT. This encodes CASSSTGLSPLHF.